This T cell receptor (beta chain) was documented in a study of T cell responses to AZD1222 COVID-19 vaccine. General study findings and limits: Donors in the cohort were predominantly white British and more often female, and clonal diversity was possibly underestimated. None of the repertoires were sampled until the peak T cell response had passed. Just a handful of AZD1222 recipients tested seropositive at baseline.

Turning to this clone: What it binds is unknown.

Germline V lookup: CDR1 SGHTA, CDR2 FQGTGA. This CDR3 has 19 amino acids. V gave up 6 bases and J gave up 2 bases; unmatched junction bases: 19. Produced via immunoSEQ multiplex PCR; TCRdb's table is partial and in-frame only. Of under 200,000 clones in the sample, around 94% were seen once. The receptor was isolated from an adult who received the MenACWY meningococcal vaccine as a control. V and J are TRBV7-3 and TRBJ1-5, with TRBD1 identical over 7 bases. Sequencing was performed on peripheral blood, taken 28 days after the second dose of the MenACWY control vaccine. The CDR3 protein is CASRGDPGQPISGNQPQHF. CDR3 bases: TGTGCCAGCAGAGGAGATCCGGGACAGCCTATATCGGGCAATCAGCCCCAGCATTTT.